The 24 T cell receptor beta chains below were found in one sample sequenced in a study of shared clonotypes between healthy human individuals. Measured with immunoSEQ multiplex PCR; TCRdb has only the in-frame clones, and not every one. The sample has 2 million to 2.5 million clones, roughly 96% seen once. Specimen: naive CD4+ T cells sorted from blood. Subset of the sample: CD45RA+ positively selected. The receptor set was obtained from a man aged 18 to 29 in good health.

This chain joins TRBV4-1 and TRBJ2-6; a possible D gene is TRBD2 (5 bases). V dropped 1 base and J dropped 0 bases, with 16 bases sitting between them. The CDR3 runs to 19 residues. Germline-derived CDR1 and CDR2 are MGHRA and YSYEKL. The DNA for the CDR3 is TGCGCCAGCAGCCAAGGAGGGCCAGACGAAAGCTCTGGGGCCAACGTCCTGACTTTC. Its translation is CASSQGGPDESSGANVLTF.

The J gene is TRBJ2-2, the V gene TRBV9; 7 bases match TRBD2. With V trimmed by 2 bases and J by 2 bases, 6 bases remained unmatched. Germline CDR1 reads SGDLS; CDR2 reads YYNGEE. The CDR3 extends over 16 amino acids. In nucleotides, the CDR3 is TGTGCCAGCAGCGTTGAAATAGCGGGTAACACCGGGGAGCTGTTTTTT. Protein product: CASSVEIAGNTGELFF.

The chain employs TRBV18 and TRBJ1-2; D is perhaps TRBD1 (6 bases). This CDR3 is built from 19 residues. The V end lost 6 bases, the J end lost 8 bases, and 34 bases lay between the germline ends. Germline CDR1 KGHSH, CDR2 LQKENI. CDR3 in DNA: TGTGCCAGCTCCCCAACAGGGCTACACACGTTCCCCGCGGCTAGAGGCTACACCTTC. It specifies CASSPTGLHTFPAARGYTF.

The gene calls are TRBV5-1 and TRBJ2-4; 11 bases fit TRBD2. The CDR3 spans 18 residues. With 2 bases clipped from V and 3 bases from J, the junction kept 10 bases outside the gene matches. Germline V gene data show CDR1 as SGHRS and CDR2 as YFSETQ. The CDR3 DNA reads as TGCGCCAGCAGCTTAGGACTAGCGGGCCCTGGGATCAAAAACATTCAGTACTTC. It is translated as CASSLGLAGPGIKNIQYF.

The V gene is TRBV30, the J gene TRBJ2-7, with TRBD2 matching 14 bases. The V segment lost 4 bases and the J segment 5 bases; nucleotides outside the gene matches: 7. Germline lookup yields CDR1 GTSNPN and CDR2 SVGIG (reference sequence). The CDR3 extends over 15 amino acids. The CDR3 nucleotides are TGTGCCTGGACCCGACTAGCGGGAGGGGGGGACGAGCAGTACTTC. Its protein product is CAWTRLAGGGDEQYF.

The chain joins TRBV5-1 to TRBJ2-5; 10 nucleotides match TRBD2. The CDR3 spans 16 residues. Germline trimming cut 3 bases from V and 1 base from J; bases unmatched to any gene: 6. Germline lookup yields CDR1 SGHRS and CDR2 YFSETQ. The CDR3 region is CASSSASSGGQETQYF. CDR3 nucleotides: TGCGCCAGCAGCTCGGCGTCTAGCGGGGGCCAAGAGACCCAGTACTTC.

The CDR3 spells CASSTPGTGVTPMYF. The CDR3 region has the DNA TGTGCCAGCAGTACTCCCGGGACAGGGGTAACCCCAATGTACTTC. V is TRBV28 and J is TRBJ2-5; 10 bases align to TRBD1. The V segment lost 5 bases and the J segment 13 bases; nucleotides outside the gene matches: 16. The germline V gene has CDR1 MDHEN and CDR2 SYDVKM. CDR3 length: 15 residues.

V gene TRBV5-4 combines with J gene TRBJ1-1; 8 bases line up with TRBD1. This CDR3 spans 14 amino acids. The V and J ends lost 2 bases and 4 bases, in that order; junction bases with no gene match: 4. CDR1 is SGHNT, CDR2 YYREEE, per germline (reference sequence). The CDR3 sequence: CASSFAGGGTEAFF. DNA of the CDR3: TGTGCCAGCAGCTTCGCAGGGGGCGGCACTGAAGCTTTCTTT.

The chain combines TRBV25-1 with TRBJ1-6; 8 positions match TRBD1. Unmatched junction bases numbered 8, after V lost 7 bases and J lost 6 bases. The CDR3 length is 15 residues. Germline CDR1 MGHDK, CDR2 SYGVNS. The CDR3 DNA is TGTGCCAGCAAGGGGAACAGGGGGGTTAATTCACCCCTCCACTTT. Its protein product is CASKGNRGVNSPLHF.

Worth noting for this clone: The same CDR3 arises from other DNA sequences in this sample as well. The rearrangement joins TRBV6-5 to TRBJ1-5, with a weak D call TRBD1 (6 bases). Germline loops: CDR1 MNHEY, CDR2 SVGAGI. With 6 bases removed from V and 0 bases from J, the gap between germline ends came to 12 bases. The CDR3 sequence is 15 residues long. The CDR3 reads CASSPDRYSNQPQHF. In nucleotides, the CDR3 is TGTGCCAGCAGCCCCGACAGGTATAGCAATCAGCCCCAGCATTTT.

The chain is built from TRBV6-6 and TRBJ1-5, with TRBD1 identical over 7 bases. The CDR3 runs 15 residues. Per the germline V gene, CDR1 is MNHNY and CDR2 is SVGAGI (reference sequence). Trimming took 7 bases from V and 4 from J; bases not matched to a gene: 10. This CDR3 reads CASTQDRRVNQPQHF. The CDR3 DNA sequence: TGTGCCAGCACCCAGGACAGGCGAGTAAATCAGCCCCAGCATTTT.

The chain joins TRBV2 to TRBJ2-3; 13 bases map to TRBD2. The CDR3 loop spans 15 amino acids. After removal of 5 bases from V and 5 bases from J, the junction contained 4 bases not matched to a gene. Germline V gene sequence: CDR1 SNHLY, CDR2 FYNNEI. The CDR3 DNA reads TGTGCCAGCAGTTTTAGGACTAGCGGGAGAGATACGCAGTATTTT. Translating it yields CASSFRTSGRDTQYF.

CDR3 loop: CASSQDLRTGRQYF. The CDR3 DNA is TGTGCCAGCAGCCAAGATCTTCGAACCGGGCGACAGTACTTC. This rearrangement joins TRBV4-2 to TRBJ2-7, with D unclear. There are 14 residues in the CDR3. Germline V gene lookup returns CDR1 LGHNA and CDR2 YNFKEQ. Trimming pared 0 bases from V and 10 bases from J, leaving 16 bases between.

This clone was observed a single time. J is TRBJ2-5 and V is TRBV30; 7 nucleotides match TRBD1. Germline assignment: CDR1 GTSNPN and CDR2 SVGIG (reference sequence). The length of the CDR3 is 13 residues. V trimming: 1 base; J trimming: 2 bases; junction bases outside the gene matches: 1. The CDR3 loop is CAWSGTGQETQYF. DNA for the CDR3: TGTGCCTGGAGTGGGACAGGTCAAGAGACCCAGTACTTC.

This clone was seen only a few times. CDR3 sequence: CASSAPRDGKAFF. In DNA form, the CDR3 reads TGTGCCAGCAGTGCTCCCCGGGACGGGAAAGCTTTCTTT. The chain employs TRBV6-5 and TRBJ1-1, with D perhaps matching TRBD1 (5 bases). The CDR3 covers 13 residues. The ends were cut back, 5 bases at V and 9 bases at J, with 16 bases in the middle. Germline V gene lookup returns CDR1 MNHEY and CDR2 SVGAGI.

Turning to this clone: Other DNA variants within this sample encode the same CDR3. The V gene is TRBV30, the J gene TRBJ1-1; D is possibly TRBD1 (6 bases). Trimming pared 0 bases from V and 5 bases from J, leaving 10 bases between. Germline assignment: CDR1 GTSNPN and CDR2 SVGIG (reference sequence). CDR3 length equals 13 residues. The CDR3 coding sequence is TGTGCCTGGAGTGTACAGGGCTTTACTGAAGCTTTCTTT. Its translation: CAWSVQGFTEAFF.

The CDR3 loop is CASSYSTGGGRYEQYF. The CDR3 DNA is TGTGCCAGCAGTTACTCGACGGGCGGCGGGCGCTACGAGCAGTACTTC. The chain is built from TRBV6-5 and TRBJ2-7; D is possibly TRBD2 (5 bases). The CDR3 is made up of 16 amino acids. V gave up 0 bases and J gave up 3 bases, with 15 bases separating them. Per germline, CDR1 MNHEY and CDR2 SVGAGI.

The chain links TRBV27 to TRBJ1-1; D gene unclear. The CDR3 length is 16 residues. Germline V gene sequence: CDR1 MNHEY, CDR2 SMNVEV (reference sequence). Between the trimmed V and J ends, which lost 5 bases and 1 base, there was a span of 17 bases. The CDR3 sequence: CASSPRGEGRNTEAFF. The CDR3 nucleotides read TGTGCCAGCAGTCCCCGTGGGGAGGGTCGGAACACTGAAGCTTTCTTT.

The rearrangement joins TRBV2 to TRBJ2-1; D could derive from TRBD1 or TRBD2 (6 bases each). This CDR3 spans 14 amino acids. The ends were cut back, 4 bases at V and 3 bases at J, with 10 bases in the middle. Germline CDR1 and CDR2: SNHLY and FYNNEI. DNA of the CDR3: TGTGCCAGCAGTGTGGGGGGCGGCTACAATGAGCAGTTCTTC. Protein product: CASSVGGGYNEQFF.

This clone is a singleton in its sample. The chain employs TRBV19 and TRBJ1-2; D is possibly TRBD1 (5 bases). V lost 9 bases and J lost 4, with 27 bases in between. Germline CDR1 and CDR2: LNHDA and SQIVND (reference sequence). CDR3 length: 17 residues. CDR3 loop: CASVRGTGELSGYGYTF. The CDR3 DNA follows: TGTGCCAGCGTCCGAGGGACGGGCGAGTTATCGGGCTATGGCTACACCTTC.

The chain carries TRBV25-1 and TRBJ2-1; TRBD1 matches 7 bases. CDR1 MGHDK and CDR2 SYGVNS come from the germline V gene. The CDR3 runs 15 residues. Trimming removed 2 bases from V and 6 bases from J; junction bases left unmatched: 7. In DNA form, the CDR3 reads TGTGCCAGCAGTGAACCCCGACAGGGAAGCAATGAGCAGTTCTTC. Its protein product is CASSEPRQGSNEQFF.

This clone has only one observation. The chain uses TRBV2 and TRBJ2-1; D is undetermined. The CDR3 spans 13 residues. V dropped 4 bases and J dropped 4 bases, with 8 bases sitting between them. Germline V gene data show CDR1 as SNHLY and CDR2 as FYNNEI. Here the CDR3 reads CASSVRLYNEQFF. CDR3 DNA sequence: TGTGCCAGCAGTGTAAGGCTATACAATGAGCAGTTCTTC.

V gene TRBV27 combines with J gene TRBJ2-2; TRBD2 is a possible D gene (5 bases). Germline V gene data show CDR1 as MNHEY and CDR2 as SMNVEV (reference sequence). There are 15 residues in the CDR3. V dropped 7 bases and J dropped 3 bases, with 15 bases sitting between them. This CDR3 is CASNTQRTYTGELFF. Written as DNA, the CDR3 is TGTGCCAGCAACACCCAGCGGACCTACACCGGGGAGCTGTTTTTT.

The CDR3 loop is CASRDRANEQFF. CDR3 bases: TGTGCCAGCAGGGACAGGGCCAATGAGCAGTTCTTC. This chain links TRBV6-5 with TRBJ2-1, with 8 positions matching TRBD1. The trim removed 6 bases at V and 6 bases at J, leaving 1 base unmatched. Per germline, CDR1 MNHEY and CDR2 SVGAGI. The CDR3 length is 12 residues.